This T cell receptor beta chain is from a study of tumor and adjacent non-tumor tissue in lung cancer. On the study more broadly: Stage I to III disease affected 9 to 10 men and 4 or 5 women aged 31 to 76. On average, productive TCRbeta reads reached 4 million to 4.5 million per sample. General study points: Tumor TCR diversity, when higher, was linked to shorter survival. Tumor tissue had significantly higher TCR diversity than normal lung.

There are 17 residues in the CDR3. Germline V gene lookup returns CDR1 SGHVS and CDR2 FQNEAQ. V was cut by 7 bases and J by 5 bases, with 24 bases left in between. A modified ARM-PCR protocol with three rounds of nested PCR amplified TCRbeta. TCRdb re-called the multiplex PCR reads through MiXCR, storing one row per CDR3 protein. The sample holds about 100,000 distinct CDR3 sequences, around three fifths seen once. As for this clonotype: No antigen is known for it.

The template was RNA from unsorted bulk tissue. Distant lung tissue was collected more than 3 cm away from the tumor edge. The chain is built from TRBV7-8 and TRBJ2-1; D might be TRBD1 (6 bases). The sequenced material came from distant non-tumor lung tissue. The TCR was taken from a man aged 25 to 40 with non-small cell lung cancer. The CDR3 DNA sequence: TGTGCCAGCAACTCTATAGCCTGGACAGCTGGGGACAATGAGCAGTTCTTC. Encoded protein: CASNSIAWTAGDNEQFF.